This T cell receptor (beta chain) was captured in a study of T cells in Graves' hyperthyroidism and ophthalmopathy. Broader study findings: Within blood appeared most thyroid clonotypes that had expanded above 0.001.

Using about 10 ml of fresh peripheral blood, PBMCs were prepared. In the case of this clonotype: Its target is unknown. At one end the junction does not follow the germline gene, possibly because of a read error.

Amplified TCR beta CDR3 regions derived from RNA transcripts. HTBI primers were used for first-round RT-PCR of the TCR CDR3. TCRdb used MiXCR to reprocess the multiplex PCR reads, holding one entry per CDR3 protein. Here the sample spans more than 600,000 distinct CDR3 sequences, 15% to 20% being singletons. This clonotype was obtained from a man between 18 and 29 years old with Graves' hyperthyroidism. The sequenced material came from blood.

The CDR3 region is CAGSVTGGPYEQYF. For the CDR3, the DNA is TGTGCCGGCAGCGTCACGGGAGGGCCCTACGAGCAGTACTTC. The J gene is TRBJ2-7, the V gene TRBV9; 8 bases are a match to TRBD2. Germline V gene data show CDR1 as SGDLS and CDR2 as YYNGEE. This CDR3 region has 14 residues.